This TCR beta chain appears in the sequencing data of a study of shared clonotypes between healthy human individuals. The assay was immunoSEQ multiplex PCR, and TCRdb's table has in-frame clones only and misses some. This table holds around 2.1 million clones, about 93% found once. CD45RO-negative, CCR7-selected cells formed the naive CD8 fraction, which excluded terminally differentiated effector memory CD45RA+ cells. Sequenced: naive CD8+ T cells from PBMCs. This clonotype was sampled from a man between 18 and 35 years old in good health. Some clones in this sample may be carry-over from other donors' samples.

The CDR3 DNA reads as TGTGCCAGCGGACGGCCGGAGCAGTATTTT. It encodes CASGRPEQYF. The V gene is TRBV2, the J gene TRBJ2-3; D remains ambiguous. The V end was cut by 8 bases, the J end by 11 bases, with 11 bases between. There are 10 residues in the CDR3. Germline lookup yields CDR1 SNHLY and CDR2 FYNNEI.